The next 26 T cell receptor beta chains were all read from a single sample in a study of T-cell memory formation after mild COVID-19. TCRdb redid the calling of the 5' RACE reads with MiXCR, one entry per CDR3 protein. Of 450,000 to 650,000 distinct CDR3 sequences listed, around 17% are singletons. The sequencing input was PBMCs or a T cell subset sorted from them (not recorded which). The receptors were sampled from an adult woman who had mild COVID-19 (a few samples of this study predate the infection). Cell type and time point are not known.

This chain uses TRBV2 with TRBJ2-4; possibly TRBD2 for D (5 bases). Per the germline V gene, CDR1 is SNHLY and CDR2 is FYNNEI. The V gene lost 3 bases and the J gene lost 5 bases, with 14 bases spanning the gap. The CDR3 has 15 residues. CDR3 bases: TGTGCCAGCAGTGAGAGGGAGCGATTCGAAAACATTCAGTACTTC. This codes for CASSERERFENIQYF.

The gene calls are TRBV7-8 and TRBJ2-2; unclear D gene. CDR1 is SGHVS, CDR2 FQNEAQ, per germline. The CDR3 extends over 12 amino acids. The ends were cut back, 7 bases at V and 4 bases at J, with 7 bases in the middle. CDR3 in DNA: TGTGCCAGCAACTTGGGCACCGGGGAGCTGTTTTTT. Translation: CASNLGTGELFF.

V is TRBV12-3 or TRBV12-4 and J is TRBJ1-4; TRBD1 might be the D (6 bases). The CDR3 totals 13 residues. Deletions cut 6 bases from V and 6 bases from J, with 11 bases between. The CDR3 coding sequence is TGTGCCAGCAGCCGCCGACAGGATGAAAAACTGTTTTTT. This encodes CASSRRQDEKLFF.

The J gene is TRBJ1-1, the V gene TRBV30, with D perhaps TRBD1 (5 bases). The CDR3 spans 14 residues. Germline V gene data show CDR1 as GTSNPN and CDR2 as SVGIG (reference sequence). V gave up 1 base and J gave up 9 bases, with 18 bases separating them. The CDR3 region has the DNA TGTGCCTGGAGTGCCTACATGGGCAGGGAAAAAGCTTTCTTT. Amino acid sequence: CAWSAYMGREKAFF.

This clonotype has only a few counts. The V call is TRBV7-9, the J call TRBJ2-5, with 9 bases lining up with TRBD2. Germline assignment: CDR1 SEHNR and CDR2 FQNEAQ (reference sequence). V was clipped by 3 bases and J by 5 bases; unmatched bases: 13. The CDR3 has 17 residues. The CDR3 here is CASSLTGHPAGGETQYF. The DNA for the CDR3 is TGTGCCAGCAGCTTGACGGGACACCCGGCGGGGGGGGAGACCCAGTACTTC.

This clonotype came up a few times. The chain links TRBV6-2 or TRBV6-3 to TRBJ1-1; D gene ambiguous. The CDR3 loop spans 16 amino acids. Germline CDR1 reads MNHEY; CDR2 reads SVGEGT. Trimming removed 6 bases from V and 2 bases from J, with 19 bases in between. CDR3 loop: CASSAVSGGLNTEAFF. The CDR3 DNA reads TGTGCCAGCAGCGCCGTCTCAGGCGGATTAAACACTGAAGCTTTCTTT.

In its sample, this clonotype was seen many times. The chain carries TRBV25-1 and TRBJ2-7; the D gene is possibly TRBD1 (5 bases). There are 15 residues in the CDR3. Trimming removed 2 bases from V and 3 bases from J, with 14 bases in between. Germline CDR1 MGHDK, CDR2 SYGVNS. CDR3 DNA sequence: TGTGCCAGCAGTGAACGCCAGGGAACGAGCTACGAGCAGTACTTC. The encoded protein is CASSERQGTSYEQYF.

This clonotype occurred once. The chain recombines TRBV5-6 with TRBJ2-5; D is ambiguous. The length of the CDR3 is 14 residues. V was trimmed by 1 base and J by 1 base, leaving 8 bases between them. Germline CDR1 SGHDT, CDR2 YYEEEE. This chain's CDR3 is CASSLKNGQETQYF. CDR3 nucleotides: TGTGCCAGCAGCTTGAAAAACGGCCAAGAGACCCAGTACTTC.

This clonotype came up a few times. The chain has TRBV29-1 and TRBJ2-7; either TRBD1 or TRBD2 may fit D (5 bases each). The germline V and J ends were trimmed by 6 bases and 1 base, with 13 bases remaining between them. CDR3 length equals 13 residues. Germline values: CDR1 SQVTM, CDR2 ANQGSEA. In DNA, the CDR3 is TGCAGCGTCAGACAGAGACTATCCTACGAGCAGTACTTC. Amino acids: CSVRQRLSYEQYF.

The rearrangement joins TRBV2 to TRBJ2-7; unclear D gene. This CDR3 is built from 13 residues. The germline CDR1 and CDR2 sequences are SNHLY and FYNNEI. Trimming took 3 bases from V and 5 from J, leaving 11 bases between them. The CDR3 sequence is CASSEPFEDEQYF. CDR3 sequence (DNA): TGTGCCAGCAGTGAGCCCTTCGAGGACGAGCAGTACTTC.

This clonotype was recorded a few times. V is TRBV9 and J is TRBJ2-3; no clear D gene. CDR3 length equals 11 residues. Trimming pared 3 bases from V and 4 bases from J, leaving 3 bases between. Per germline, CDR1 SGDLS and CDR2 YYNGEE. The CDR3 protein is CASSASDTQYF. In DNA form, the CDR3 reads TGTGCCAGCAGCGCCTCAGATACGCAGTATTTT.

Points on this clonotype: At one boundary the junction diverges from the germline segment, which might be a read error. V and J are TRBV4-3 and TRBJ1-2, with D perhaps TRBD1 (5 bases). The CDR3 consists of 14 residues. The V gene's germline CDR1 is LGHNA and CDR2 YSLEER. CDR3 coding DNA: TGCGCCAGCATCCAAGATGACAGATTTTATGGCTACACCTTC. Protein: CASIQDDRFYGYTF.

This clonotype occurred a few times. The V and J genes are TRBV29-1 and TRBJ1-2; 8 bases map to TRBD1. Trimming removed 6 bases from V and 4 bases from J; junction bases left unmatched: 1. The CDR3 sequence is 11 residues long. Germline V gene sequence: CDR1 SQVTM, CDR2 ANQGSEA. The CDR3 here is CSVTGAYGYTF. Written as DNA, the CDR3 is TGCAGCGTGACAGGGGCCTATGGCTACACCTTC.

The genes are TRBV5-1 and TRBJ2-1; possibly TRBD2 for D (6 bases). Germline loops: CDR1 SGHRS, CDR2 YFSETQ. This CDR3 region has 15 residues. V was trimmed by 6 bases and J by 3 bases, leaving 16 bases between them. The CDR3 DNA reads TGCGCCAGCAACGCCCTGGGGGGATTCTACAATGAGCAGTTCTTC. Translating gives CASNALGGFYNEQFF.

This clonotype was seen repeatedly, ten times or more. Relative to the germline gene, one junction end is altered; a read error may explain this. This sequence joins TRBV7-7 and TRBJ1-3; D remains ambiguous. Germline CDR1 and CDR2: SSHAT and FNYEAQ (reference sequence). CDR3 length: 13 residues. CDR3 DNA sequence: TGTGCTAGCAGCTTAGAAACAGGAAACACCATATATTTT. Translation gives CASSLETGNTIYF.

This clonotype was observed a handful of times. This chain links TRBV11-2 with TRBJ2-7, with D perhaps TRBD2 (5 bases). The CDR3 runs to 14 residues. Germline lookup yields CDR1 SGHAT and CDR2 FQNNGV. V gave up 1 base and J gave up 4 bases, with 11 bases separating them. The CDR3 coding sequence is TGTGCCAGCAGCTTAGGGGCCAGCGGATACGAGCAGTACTTC. Encoded protein: CASSLGASGYEQYF.

This clonotype was counted once. The chain uses TRBV15 and TRBJ2-3, with 8 bases aligning to TRBD1. The V gene's germline CDR1 is LNHNV and CDR2 YYDKDF (reference sequence). The trim removed 5 bases at V and 8 bases at J, leaving 3 bases unmatched. This CDR3 comprises 12 residues. CDR3 nucleotides: TGTGCCACCAGCCCGGACAGGGCTACGCAGTATTTT. Amino acid sequence: CATSPDRATQYF. Full variable domain (missing parts from reference TRBV15 and TRBJ2-3): DAMVIQNPRYQVTQFGKPVTLSCSQTLNHNVMYWYQQKSSQAPKLLFHYYDKDFNNEADTPDNFQSRRPNTSFCFLDIRSPGLGDTAMYLCATSPDRATQYFGPGTRLTVL.

This clonotype was observed a few times. The V call is TRBV15, the J call TRBJ1-2; 9 bases line up with TRBD1. J lost 4 bases, V lost 3 bases, and 6 bases had no gene match. Germline CDR1 is LNHNV and CDR2 is YYDKDF (reference sequence). This CDR3 has 15 residues. The CDR3 is CATSRGQGDLYGYTF. The CDR3 nucleotides read TGTGCCACCAGCAGGGGACAGGGCGACCTCTATGGCTACACCTTC.

J is TRBJ2-2 and V is TRBV18; 7 positions agree with TRBD1. Trimming at V came to 3 bases and at J to 6 bases, leaving 10 bases not matched to a gene. Germline-derived CDR1 and CDR2 are KGHSH and LQKENI. The CDR3 has 16 amino acids. CDR3: CASSPEDRSWAGELFF. CDR3 coding DNA: TGTGCCAGCTCACCGGAGGACAGGTCTTGGGCCGGGGAGCTGTTTTTT.

The chain links TRBV7-9 to TRBJ1-1; D is possibly TRBD1 (5 bases). The CDR3 loop spans 13 amino acids. Germline-derived CDR1 and CDR2 are SEHNR and FQNEAQ (reference sequence). The germline V and J ends were trimmed by 5 bases and 7 bases, with 14 bases remaining between them. The CDR3 protein is CASSQRQPYEAFF. CDR3 coding DNA: TGTGCCAGCAGCCAGAGACAGCCTTATGAAGCTTTCTTT.

This clonotype has at least ten counts. The chain joins TRBV12-3 or TRBV12-4 to TRBJ2-2; 8 bases line up with TRBD1. V dropped 6 bases and J dropped 2; count of bases not matched to a gene: 2. The CDR3 covers 14 residues. This CDR3 reads CASRGQGNTGELFF. The CDR3 coding sequence is TGTGCCAGCAGAGGACAGGGTAACACCGGGGAGCTGTTTTTT.

The sample holds a few counts of this clonotype. This chain links TRBV7-2 with TRBJ2-2; D may correspond to TRBD1 or TRBD2 (5 bases each). The CDR3 totals 15 residues. The germline V gene has CDR1 SGHTA and CDR2 FQGNSA. Trimming took 1 base from V and 5 from J, leaving 11 bases between them. The CDR3 nucleotides read TGTGCCAGCAGCTTAGGATGGGGGTTGACCGGGGAGCTGTTTTTT. It translates to CASSLGWGLTGELFF.

The chain has TRBV5-1 and TRBJ2-2; 7 nucleotides agree with TRBD2. The V segment lost 4 bases and the J segment 4 bases; nucleotides outside the gene matches: 4. This CDR3 has 14 residues. CDR1 and CDR2 (germline): SGHRS, YFSETQ. CDR3 sequence reads: CASSQREFTGELFF. CDR3 DNA sequence: TGCGCCAGCAGCCAGCGGGAATTCACCGGGGAGCTGTTTTTT.

This clonotype has just a few counts. The chain uses TRBV4-3 and TRBJ2-7, with 9 nucleotides matching TRBD1. V lost 3 bases to trimming and J lost 5 bases; unmatched junction nucleotides: 8. This CDR3 has 15 amino acids. Germline lookup yields CDR1 LGHNA and CDR2 YSLEER. CDR3 in amino acids: CASSQDRDRDDEQYF. The CDR3, as DNA: TGCGCCAGCAGCCAGGACCGGGACAGGGATGACGAGCAGTACTTC.

The table lists this clonotype with a few counts. This chain connects TRBV7-6 to TRBJ2-3, with a tentative D call TRBD2 (6 bases). The germline gives CDR1 SGHVS, CDR2 FNYEAQ. The CDR3 runs 16 residues. With 1 base removed from V and 1 base from J, the gap between germline ends came to 12 bases. This chain's CDR3 is CASSLVGVAGTDTQYF. The CDR3 coding sequence is TGTGCCAGCAGCTTAGTGGGCGTAGCGGGCACAGATACGCAGTATTTT.

The table lists this clonotype with a few counts. The chain couples TRBV7-9 to TRBJ2-2; D ambiguous. Trimming stripped 4 bases from V and 2 bases from J, with 17 bases between. CDR1 SEHNR and CDR2 FQNEAQ come from the germline V gene (reference sequence). This CDR3 is 17 amino acids long. The CDR3 DNA reads as TGTGCCAGCAGCTCCCACCCCATCCATTTTAACACCGGGGAGCTGTTTTTT. Protein product: CASSSHPIHFNTGELFF.